Following are 24 T cell receptor beta chains from one sample sequenced in a study of blood T cell repertoires in COVID-19. Assay: immunoSEQ multiplex PCR; the TCRdb copy retains only in-frame clones and omits some. The repertoire holds a few hundred thousand clones, with 75% to 90% as singletons. Sequencing was carried out using peripheral blood. The receptors were sampled from a woman in her forties or fifties who had recovered from COVID-19.

The J gene is TRBJ1-2, the V gene TRBV5-1; 10 positions agree with TRBD1. V was pared by 3 bases and J by 3 bases, with 26 bases of the junction left unmatched. This CDR3 has 22 amino acids. The V gene's germline CDR1 is SGHRS and CDR2 YFSETQ. This chain's CDR3 is CASSSTRDRGSWRILAHYGYTF. Written as DNA, the CDR3 is TGCGCCAGCAGCTCGACCCGGGACAGGGGATCTTGGAGAATTCTGGCCCACTATGGCTACACCTTC.

This rearrangement joins TRBV19 to TRBJ1-2; TRBD1 aligns across 7 bases. The length of the CDR3 is 11 residues. Per the germline V gene, CDR1 is LNHDA and CDR2 is SQIVND (reference sequence). With V trimmed by 9 bases and J by 12 bases, 10 bases remained unmatched. Here the CDR3 reads CASSGTRGHTF. As DNA, the CDR3 is TGTGCCAGCTCCGGGACAAGGGGGCACACCTTC.

The chain carries TRBV30 and TRBJ1-2; D is uncertain. The CDR3 runs 14 residues. V lost 0 bases and J 3 bases, leaving 11 bases between the germline ends. CDR1 is GTSNPN, CDR2 SVGIG, per germline (reference sequence). CDR3 bases: TGTGCCTGGAGTGTTCCGAGGGAGGACTATGGCTACACCTTC. Translation gives CAWSVPREDYGYTF.

J is TRBJ1-1 and V is TRBV5-6; TRBD1 might be the D (6 bases). The V gene's germline CDR1 is SGHDT and CDR2 YYEEEE. V shed 5 bases and J shed 6 bases, with 23 bases lying between them. The CDR3 runs 16 residues. DNA for the CDR3: TGTGCCAGCAGTTTCCTTATACAGGGATGGAAGGCTGAAGCTTTCTTT. Amino acid sequence: CASSFLIQGWKAEAFF.

The CDR3 loop is CASSVRLVDTQYF. CDR3 coding DNA: TGTGCCAGCAGCGTGCGACTGGTAGATACGCAGTATTTT. V and J are TRBV3-1 (or the pseudogene TRBV3-2) and TRBJ2-3; D is unresolved. Trimming left V 5 bases short and J 5 bases short, with 11 bases between. The germline V gene has CDR1 LGHDT and CDR2 YNNKEL (reference sequence). This CDR3 has 13 amino acids.

The V gene is TRBV12-5, the J gene TRBJ1-2; TRBD1 might be the D (6 bases). Germline CDR1 is LGHNT and CDR2 is FRNRAP. The CDR3 extends over 13 amino acids. Trimming took off 2 bases at V and 5 bases at J, with 9 bases between the two ends. CDR3 protein: CASGLNRVYGYTF. DNA of the CDR3: TGTGCTAGTGGTTTGAACAGGGTGTATGGCTACACCTTC.

This rearrangement joins TRBV11-3 to TRBJ2-3; weak D call: TRBD1 (5 bases). Germline V gene lookup returns CDR1 SGHNT and CDR2 YENEEA. There are 17 residues in the CDR3. Deletions cut 1 base from V and 3 bases from J, with 17 bases between. The chain's CDR3 is CASSLAVGSQGTDTQYF. The CDR3 bases are TGTGCCAGCAGCTTAGCTGTAGGCTCCCAGGGAACAGATACGCAGTATTTT.

The chain has TRBV4-1 and TRBJ2-2, with a possible D match to TRBD2 (5 bases). This CDR3 is 17 amino acids long. The V end was cut by 1 base, the J end by 1 base, with 13 bases between. Germline CDR1 is MGHRA and CDR2 is YSYEKL. This chain's CDR3 is CASSQGRREKNTGELFF. The CDR3 nucleotides are TGCGCCAGCAGCCAAGGGAGGAGAGAAAAGAACACCGGGGAGCTGTTTTTT.

The chain is built from TRBV7-2 and TRBJ2-7; perhaps TRBD2 as D (6 bases). Germline V CDR1 and CDR2: SGHTA, FQGNSA. The CDR3 runs to 13 residues. Trimming removed 5 bases from V and 5 bases from J, with 13 bases in between. For the CDR3, the DNA is TGTGCCAGCAGCCCACCGGGGGTACACGAGCAGTACTTC. The encoded protein is CASSPPGVHEQYF.

The chain carries TRBV7-2 and TRBJ1-5, with D unclear. The CDR3 has 16 amino acids. The germline gives CDR1 SGHTA, CDR2 FQGNSA. Trimming pared 1 base from V and 3 bases from J, leaving 13 bases between. The CDR3 here is CASSLEFAGLNQPQHF. In DNA form, the CDR3 reads TGTGCCAGCAGCTTAGAATTTGCAGGACTCAATCAGCCCCAGCATTTT.

This chain joins TRBV19 and TRBJ2-3, with TRBD1 matching over 7 bases. In germline, CDR1 is LNHDA, CDR2 SQIVND (reference sequence). V was clipped by 4 bases and J by 6 bases; unmatched bases: 7. The CDR3 sequence is 14 residues long. The CDR3 DNA is TGTGCCAGTAGTACGACAGGGTTCGGGGATACGCAGTATTTT. Residues: CASSTTGFGDTQYF.

The rearrangement links TRBV24-1 to TRBJ1-5; D might be TRBD1 (6 bases). This CDR3 contains 17 residues. The ends were cut back, 6 bases at V and 11 bases at J, with 28 bases in the middle. Germline lookup yields CDR1 KGHDR and CDR2 SFDVKD. The CDR3 sequence: CATSIPPAPTGTPSQHF. As DNA, the CDR3 is TGTGCCACCAGTATCCCCCCGGCCCCAACCGGGACACCATCCCAGCATTTT.

The chain couples TRBV24-1 to TRBJ1-1; TRBD1 aligns across 11 bases. The CDR3 has 16 residues. Germline CDR1 KGHDR, CDR2 SFDVKD. With 4 bases clipped from V and 4 bases from J, the junction kept 7 bases outside the gene matches. The CDR3 loop is CATSESGTGGITEAFF. The CDR3 DNA sequence: TGTGCCACCAGTGAATCCGGGACAGGGGGGATCACTGAAGCTTTCTTT.

As for this clone: One junction end does not reproduce the germline sequence, and a read error may be involved. The J gene is TRBJ2-3, the V gene TRBV16, with TRBD1 matching over 10 bases. Germline CDR1 KGHSY, CDR2 FQNENV. This CDR3 is 13 amino acids long. CDR3 region: CASSQFGTGEPDF. The CDR3 bases are TGTGCCAGCAGCCAATTTGGGACAGGGGAGCCCGATTTT.

The chain carries TRBV7-9 and TRBJ2-5; 10 bases align to TRBD1. There are 15 residues in the CDR3. Unmatched junction bases numbered 9, after V lost 5 bases and J lost 6 bases. The germline V gene encodes CDR1 SEHNR and CDR2 FQNEAQ (reference sequence). In DNA form, the CDR3 reads TGTGCCAGCAGCCTTTGGACAGGGGGGTCGAAGACCCAGTACTTC. The encoded protein is CASSLWTGGSKTQYF.

The chain combines TRBV6-5 with TRBJ1-1, with D possibly being TRBD1 (6 bases). Germline lookup yields CDR1 MNHEY and CDR2 SVGAGI. This CDR3 is 13 amino acids long. The V end was cut by 6 bases, the J end by 5 bases, with 13 bases between. The CDR3 region is CASRPGVKTEAFF. DNA for the CDR3: TGTGCCAGCAGGCCAGGGGTAAAGACTGAAGCTTTCTTT.

The rearrangement links TRBV6-5 to TRBJ1-2; TRBD1 is a possible D gene (5 bases). The germline V gene encodes CDR1 MNHEY and CDR2 SVGAGI. Between the trimmed V and J ends, which lost 7 bases and 7 bases, there was a span of 10 bases. The CDR3 contains 11 residues. The CDR3 DNA follows: TGTGCCAGCACTCAGGGAGGTGGCTACACCTTC. It is translated as CASTQGGGYTF.

This sequence joins TRBV7-9 and TRBJ2-7; D is possibly TRBD1 (6 bases). Germline assignment: CDR1 SEHNR and CDR2 FQNEAQ (reference sequence). The germline V and J ends were trimmed by 1 base and 0 bases, with 10 bases remaining between them. The CDR3 length is 15 residues. The CDR3 loop is CASSLGQVTSYEQYF. CDR3 DNA: TGTGCCAGCAGCTTAGGACAGGTGACCTCCTACGAGCAGTACTTC.

The chain recombines TRBV6-2 or TRBV6-3 with TRBJ2-7; tentatively, D is TRBD2 (6 bases). V lost 4 bases to trimming and J lost 0 bases, with 19 bases between them. CDR1 is MNHEY and CDR2 is SVGEGT in the germline V gene. This CDR3 is 17 amino acids long. The CDR3: CASSFSGFGENSYEQYF. Written as DNA, the CDR3 is TGTGCCAGCAGTTTCAGCGGGTTCGGGGAGAACTCCTACGAGCAGTACTTC.

The gene calls are TRBV6-5 and TRBJ2-7; D unclear. The V end lost 2 bases, the J end lost 0 bases, and 5 bases lay between the germline ends. There are 13 residues in the CDR3. Germline values: CDR1 MNHEY, CDR2 SVGAGI. This chain's CDR3 is CASSYENSYEQYF. CDR3 sequence (DNA): TGTGCCAGCAGTTACGAGAACTCCTACGAGCAGTACTTC.

The J gene is TRBJ2-7, the V gene TRBV6-2 or TRBV6-3; D gene uncertain. V was cut by 6 bases and J by 4 bases, with 13 bases left in between. CDR1 is MNHEY, CDR2 SVGEGT, per germline. This CDR3 has 13 residues. The CDR3 nucleotides read TGTGCCAGCAGCCGACCCGACTCGTACGAGCAGTACTTC. It encodes CASSRPDSYEQYF.

V usage is TRBV6-5 and J usage is TRBJ2-1; perhaps TRBD2 as D (6 bases). The ends were cut back, 10 bases at V and 8 bases at J, with 18 bases in the middle. The length of the CDR3 is 13 residues. The V gene's germline CDR1 is MNHEY and CDR2 SVGAGI. CDR3 sequence reads: CATERLGDYEQFF. The CDR3 DNA follows: TGTGCCACAGAGAGACTAGGAGACTATGAGCAGTTCTTC.

This clone came up once. The chain joins TRBV7-3 to TRBJ2-4, with 10 bases aligning to TRBD1. This CDR3 contains 17 residues. With V trimmed by 1 base and J by 1 base, 4 bases remained unmatched. CDR1 is SGHTA and CDR2 is FQGTGA in the germline V gene. DNA of the CDR3: TGTGCCAGCAGCTTAAACCCGGGACAGGGGGCCAAAAACATTCAGTACTTC. Translated: CASSLNPGQGAKNIQYF.

The chain combines TRBV27 with TRBJ1-2; TRBD1 aligns across 7 bases. With 1 base clipped from V and 8 bases from J, the junction kept 10 bases outside the gene matches. The CDR3 covers 15 residues. Germline-derived CDR1 and CDR2 are MNHEY and SMNVEV (reference sequence). CDR3 protein: CASSLWGQSRGGYTF. The CDR3 DNA reads as TGTGCCAGCAGTTTATGGGGACAGAGTAGGGGCGGCTACACCTTC.